This T cell receptor beta chain was sequenced during a study of blood T cell repertoires in COVID-19. Study summary: Samples representing acute and convalescent COVID-19 were sourced from the United States, Italy and Spain. The cDNA or gDNA used as material had been derived from T cells, B-cell-depleted T cells, or PBMCs.

This table comes from immunoSEQ multiplex PCR, and its TCRdb copy is limited to in-frame clones, with some not included. The table has hundreds of thousands of clones, under 90% seen once; the top ten hold 2.9%. This CDR3 is built from 16 residues. Germline-derived CDR1 and CDR2 are MGHRA and YSYEKL. Trimming removed 4 bases from V and 6 bases from J; junction bases left unmatched: 11. The study recruited people aged roughly 18 to 95 years across 24 US areas. Grouping used clinical history reported by participants in a survey and questionnaire. This sequence was found in a woman between 50 and 59 years old who had been exposed to COVID-19. J is TRBJ2-1 and V is TRBV4-1; 8 nucleotides match TRBD2. The specimen was PBMCs or T cells enriched from blood (not recorded which). CDR3 DNA: TGCGCCAGCAGCCCGTCGGGGACTAGTGAGTTCAATGAGCAGTTCTTC. Residues: CASSPSGTSEFNEQFF.